The source of this T cell receptor (beta chain) is a study of T cell responses to AZD1222 COVID-19 vaccine. Study-wide background: Analysis merged second doses at about 4 or about 12 weeks. Study-wide findings and caveats: Spike-specific TCR breadth and depth rose after two AZD1222 doses. It was only after the peak T cell response that any repertoires were sampled. Donors were largely white British and mainly female; clonal diversity was possibly underestimated.

The germline gives CDR1 SGHRS, CDR2 YFSETQ. The V gene lost 5 bases and the J gene lost 0 bases, with 11 bases spanning the gap. The length of the CDR3 is 14 residues. The method was immunoSEQ multiplex PCR; TCRdb's version includes in-frame clones alone and lacks a portion of them. The sample carries some 140,000 clones, roughly 90% recorded once. About this clone itself: The antigen is not known.

The chain uses TRBV5-1 and TRBJ1-2, with a possible D match to TRBD1 (6 bases). The material was peripheral blood, obtained on day 0 of AZD1222 vaccination. The source of this sequence is an adult in good health. The CDR3 DNA is TGCGCCAGCAGGGCGACAGGAGCTAACTATGGCTACACCTTC. It codes for CASRATGANYGYTF.